This entry is about one T cell receptor beta chain. This record belongs to a study of control samples from healthy donors and cancer patients. The CDR3 is made up of 18 amino acids. The V gene lost 3 bases and the J gene lost 3 bases, with 24 bases spanning the gap. Germline CDR1 is SGDLS and CDR2 is YYNGEE. Only in-frame clones appear in the TCRdb table, and some are missing; sequencing was by immunoSEQ multiplex PCR. The table includes some 120,000 clones, 70% to 90% detected once. The source of this sequence is a woman between 70 and 85 years old in good health. V gene TRBV9 combines with J gene TRBJ1-1; D remains unclear. Specimen: blood. CDR3: CASSDPTLHSLTDTEAFF. CDR3 nucleotides: TGTGCCAGCAGCGATCCCACCCTCCACTCATTGACGGACACTGAAGCTTTCTTT.